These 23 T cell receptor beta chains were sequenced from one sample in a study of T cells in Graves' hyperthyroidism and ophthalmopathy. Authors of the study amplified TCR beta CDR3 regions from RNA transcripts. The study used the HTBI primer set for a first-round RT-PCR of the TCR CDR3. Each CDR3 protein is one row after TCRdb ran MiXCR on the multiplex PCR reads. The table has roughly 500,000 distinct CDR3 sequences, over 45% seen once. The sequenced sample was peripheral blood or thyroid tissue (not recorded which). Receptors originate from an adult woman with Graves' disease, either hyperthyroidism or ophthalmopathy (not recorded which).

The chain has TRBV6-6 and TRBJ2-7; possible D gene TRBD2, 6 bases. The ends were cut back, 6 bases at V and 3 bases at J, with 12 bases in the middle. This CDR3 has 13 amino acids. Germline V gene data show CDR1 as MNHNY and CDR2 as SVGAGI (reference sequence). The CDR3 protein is CASRPGLNYEQYF. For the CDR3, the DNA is TGTGCCAGCAGGCCGGGACTCAACTACGAGCAGTACTTC.

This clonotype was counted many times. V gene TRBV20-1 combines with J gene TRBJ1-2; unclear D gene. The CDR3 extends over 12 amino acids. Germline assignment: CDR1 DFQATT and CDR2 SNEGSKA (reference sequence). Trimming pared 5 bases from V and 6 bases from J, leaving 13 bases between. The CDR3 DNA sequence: TGCAGTGCTGACCGGGAAGGGAATGGCTACACCTTC. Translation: CSADREGNGYTF.

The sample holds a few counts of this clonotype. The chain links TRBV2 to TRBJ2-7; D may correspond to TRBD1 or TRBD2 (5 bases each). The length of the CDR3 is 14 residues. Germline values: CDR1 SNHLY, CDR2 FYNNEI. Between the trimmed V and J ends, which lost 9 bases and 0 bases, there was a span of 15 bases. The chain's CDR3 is CASSRDRDSYEQYF. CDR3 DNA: TGTGCCAGTAGCCGGGACCGGGACTCCTACGAGCAGTACTTC.

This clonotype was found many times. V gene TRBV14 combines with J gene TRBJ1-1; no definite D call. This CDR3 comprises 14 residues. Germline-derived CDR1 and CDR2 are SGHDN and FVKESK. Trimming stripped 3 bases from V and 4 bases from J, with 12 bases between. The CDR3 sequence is CASSQAPGTTEAFF. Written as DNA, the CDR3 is TGTGCCAGCAGCCAGGCCCCGGGTACCACTGAAGCTTTCTTT.

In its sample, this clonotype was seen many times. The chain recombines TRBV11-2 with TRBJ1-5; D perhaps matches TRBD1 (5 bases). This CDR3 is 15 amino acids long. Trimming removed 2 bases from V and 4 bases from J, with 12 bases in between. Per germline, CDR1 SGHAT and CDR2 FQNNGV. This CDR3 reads CASSLFSGENQPQHF. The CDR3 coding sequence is TGTGCCAGCAGCTTATTCTCGGGGGAGAATCAGCCCCAGCATTTT.

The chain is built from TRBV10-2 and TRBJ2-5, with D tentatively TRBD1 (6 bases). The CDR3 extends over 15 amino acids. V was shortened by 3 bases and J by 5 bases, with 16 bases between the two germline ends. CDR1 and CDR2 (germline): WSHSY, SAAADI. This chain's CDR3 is CASSEWTAELETQYF. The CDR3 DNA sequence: TGCGCCAGCAGTGAATGGACAGCGGAGTTGGAGACCCAGTACTTC.

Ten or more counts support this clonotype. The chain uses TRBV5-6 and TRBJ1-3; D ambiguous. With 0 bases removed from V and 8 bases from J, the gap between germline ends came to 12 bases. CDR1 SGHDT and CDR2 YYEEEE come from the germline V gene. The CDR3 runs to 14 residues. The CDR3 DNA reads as TGTGCCAGCAGCTTGGGGTCCGATGGGGACACCATATATTTT. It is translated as CASSLGSDGDTIYF.

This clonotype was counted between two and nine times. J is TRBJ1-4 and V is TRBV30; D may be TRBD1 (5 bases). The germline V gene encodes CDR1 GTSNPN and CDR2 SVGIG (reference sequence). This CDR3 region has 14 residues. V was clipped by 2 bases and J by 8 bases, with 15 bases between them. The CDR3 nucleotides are TGTGCCTGGAGTACCGACAGACTGGTGGAAAAACTGTTTTTT. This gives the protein CAWSTDRLVEKLFF.

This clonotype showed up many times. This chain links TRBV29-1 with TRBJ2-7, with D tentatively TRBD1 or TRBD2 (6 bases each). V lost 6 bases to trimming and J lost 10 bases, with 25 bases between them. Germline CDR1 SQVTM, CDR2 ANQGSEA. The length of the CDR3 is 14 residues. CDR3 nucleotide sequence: TGCAGCGTCACTTGGGGGGCTCACTCTTCTGAACAGTACTTC. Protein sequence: CSVTWGAHSSEQYF.

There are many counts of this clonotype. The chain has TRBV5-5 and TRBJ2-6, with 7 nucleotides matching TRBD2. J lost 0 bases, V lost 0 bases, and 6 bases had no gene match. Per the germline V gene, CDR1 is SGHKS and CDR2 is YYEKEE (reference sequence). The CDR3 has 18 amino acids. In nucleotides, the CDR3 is TGTGCCAGCAGCTTGGTGCTAGCGGCGCCCTCTGGGGCCAACGTCCTGACTTTC. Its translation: CASSLVLAAPSGANVLTF.

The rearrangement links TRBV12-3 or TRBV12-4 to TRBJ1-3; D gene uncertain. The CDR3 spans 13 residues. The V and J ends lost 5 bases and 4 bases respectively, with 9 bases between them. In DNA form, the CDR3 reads TGTGCCAGCAGTCGTATAAACGGAAACACCATATATTTT. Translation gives CASSRINGNTIYF.

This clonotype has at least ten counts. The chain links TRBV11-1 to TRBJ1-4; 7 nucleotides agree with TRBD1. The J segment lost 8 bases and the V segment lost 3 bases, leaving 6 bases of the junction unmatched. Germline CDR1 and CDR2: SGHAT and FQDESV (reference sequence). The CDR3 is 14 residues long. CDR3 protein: CASSFDRVAEKLFF. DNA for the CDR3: TGTGCCAGCAGCTTTGACAGGGTCGCGGAAAAACTGTTTTTT.

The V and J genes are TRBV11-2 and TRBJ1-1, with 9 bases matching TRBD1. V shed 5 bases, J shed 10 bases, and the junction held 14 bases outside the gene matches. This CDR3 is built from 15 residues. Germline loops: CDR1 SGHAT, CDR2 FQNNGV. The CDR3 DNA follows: TGTGCCAGCAGCGTGGACAGGGGAGCTTCGCGGGGAGCTTTCTTT. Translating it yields CASSVDRGASRGAFF. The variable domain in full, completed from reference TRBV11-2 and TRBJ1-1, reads EAGVAQSPRYKIIEKRQSVAFWCNPISGHATLYWYQQILGQGPKLLIQFQNNGVVDDSQLPKDRFSAERLKGVDSTLKIQPAKLEDSAVYLCASSVDRGASRGAFFGQGTRLTVV.

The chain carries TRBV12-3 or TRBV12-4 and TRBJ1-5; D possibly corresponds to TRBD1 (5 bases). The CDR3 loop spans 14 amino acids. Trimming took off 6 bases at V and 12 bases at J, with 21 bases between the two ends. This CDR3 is CASRFGPGREGQHF. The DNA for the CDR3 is TGTGCCAGCAGATTCGGACCGGGACGGGAGGGCCAGCATTTT.

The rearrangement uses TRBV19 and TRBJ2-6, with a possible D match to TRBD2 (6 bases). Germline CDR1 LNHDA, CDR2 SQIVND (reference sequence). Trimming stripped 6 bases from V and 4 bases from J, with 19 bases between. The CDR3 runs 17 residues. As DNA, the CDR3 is TGTGCCAGTAGCGCTGGACGGAGGGCTACAGGGGCCAACGTCCTGACTTTC. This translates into CASSAGRRATGANVLTF.

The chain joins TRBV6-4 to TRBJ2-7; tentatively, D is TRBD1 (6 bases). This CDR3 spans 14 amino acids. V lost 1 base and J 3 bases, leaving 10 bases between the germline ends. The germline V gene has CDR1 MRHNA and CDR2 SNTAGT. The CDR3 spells CASSDFRGIYEQYF. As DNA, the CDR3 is TGTGCCAGCAGTGACTTTAGGGGGATCTACGAGCAGTACTTC.

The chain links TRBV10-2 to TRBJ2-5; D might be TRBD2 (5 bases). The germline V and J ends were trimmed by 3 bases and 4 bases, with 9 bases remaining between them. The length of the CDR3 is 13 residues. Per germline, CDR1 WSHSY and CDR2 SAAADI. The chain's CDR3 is CASSDREGETQYF. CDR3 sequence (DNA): TGCGCCAGCAGTGACCGGGAAGGAGAGACCCAGTACTTC.

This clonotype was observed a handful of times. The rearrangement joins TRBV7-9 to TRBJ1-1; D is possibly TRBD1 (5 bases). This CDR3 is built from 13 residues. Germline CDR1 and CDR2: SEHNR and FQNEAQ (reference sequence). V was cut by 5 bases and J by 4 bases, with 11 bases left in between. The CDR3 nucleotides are TGTGCCAGCAGCCACCGGGACGGCACTGAAGCTTTCTTT. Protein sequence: CASSHRDGTEAFF.

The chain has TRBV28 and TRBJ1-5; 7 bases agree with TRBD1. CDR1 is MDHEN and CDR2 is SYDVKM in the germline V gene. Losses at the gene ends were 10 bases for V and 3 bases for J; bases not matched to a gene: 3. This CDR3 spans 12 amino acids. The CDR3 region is CANGQVNQPQHF. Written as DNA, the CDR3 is TGTGCCAACGGACAGGTCAATCAGCCCCAGCATTTT.

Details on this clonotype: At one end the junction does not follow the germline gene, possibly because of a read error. This CDR3 reads CASSPFGGRNSPLHF. The DNA for the CDR3 is TGTGCCAGCAGCCCCTTCGGGGGGAGGAATTCGCCCCTCCACTTT. The gene calls are TRBV7-4 and TRBJ1-6; possibly TRBD1 for D (5 bases). Germline loops: CDR1 SGHVT, CDR2 SQSDAQ. CDR3 length: 15 amino acids.

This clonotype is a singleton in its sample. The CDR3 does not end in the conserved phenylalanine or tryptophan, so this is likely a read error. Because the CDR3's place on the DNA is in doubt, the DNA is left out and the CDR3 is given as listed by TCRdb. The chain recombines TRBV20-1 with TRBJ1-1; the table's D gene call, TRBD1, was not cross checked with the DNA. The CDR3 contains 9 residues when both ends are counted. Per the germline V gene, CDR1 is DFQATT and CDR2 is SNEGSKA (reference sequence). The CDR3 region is CSAGGQGWV.

This CDR3 is CAASDRENYGYTF. CDR3 coding DNA: TGTGCCGCCTCGGACAGGGAGAACTATGGCTACACCTTC. The V call is TRBV24-1, the J call TRBJ1-2; TRBD1 matches at 8 bases. The CDR3 contains 13 residues. Losses at the gene ends were 12 bases for V and 2 bases for J; bases not matched to a gene: 7. Per germline, CDR1 KGHDR and CDR2 SFDVKD.

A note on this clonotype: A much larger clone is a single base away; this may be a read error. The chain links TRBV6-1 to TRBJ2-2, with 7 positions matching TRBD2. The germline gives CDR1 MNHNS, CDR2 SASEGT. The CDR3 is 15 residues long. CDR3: CTSSEGGSLTGELFF. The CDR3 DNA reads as TGTACCAGCAGTGAGGGCGGGAGCCTCACCGGGGAGCTGTTTTTT.